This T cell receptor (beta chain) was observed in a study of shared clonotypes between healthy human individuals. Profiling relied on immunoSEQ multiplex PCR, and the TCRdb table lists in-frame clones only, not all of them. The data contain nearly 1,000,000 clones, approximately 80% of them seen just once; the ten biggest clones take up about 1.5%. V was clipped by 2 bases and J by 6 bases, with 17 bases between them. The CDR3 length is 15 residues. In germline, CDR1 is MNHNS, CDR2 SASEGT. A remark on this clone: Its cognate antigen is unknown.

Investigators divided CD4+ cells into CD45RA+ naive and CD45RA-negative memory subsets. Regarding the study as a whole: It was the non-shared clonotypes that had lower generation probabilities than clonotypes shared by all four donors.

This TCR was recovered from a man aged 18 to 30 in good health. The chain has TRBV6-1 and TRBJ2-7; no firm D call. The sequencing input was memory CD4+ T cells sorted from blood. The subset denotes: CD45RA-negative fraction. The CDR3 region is CASSESVSRTIEQYF. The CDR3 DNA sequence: TGTGCCAGCAGTGAATCCGTTTCCAGAACTATCGAGCAGTACTTC.